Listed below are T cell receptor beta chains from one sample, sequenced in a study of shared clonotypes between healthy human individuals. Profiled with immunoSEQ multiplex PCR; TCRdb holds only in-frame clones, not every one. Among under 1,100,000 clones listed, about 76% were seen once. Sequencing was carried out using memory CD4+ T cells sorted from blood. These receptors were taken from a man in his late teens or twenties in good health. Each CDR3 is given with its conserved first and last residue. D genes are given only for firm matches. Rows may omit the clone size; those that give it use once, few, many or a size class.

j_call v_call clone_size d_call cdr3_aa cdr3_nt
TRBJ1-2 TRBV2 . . CASSLRTVDGYTF TGTGCCAGCAGTCTTAGGACGGTCGATGGCTACACCTTC
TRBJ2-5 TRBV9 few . CASSVNQETQYF TGTGCCAGCAGCGTAAACCAAGAGACCCAGTACTTC
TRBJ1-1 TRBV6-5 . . CASSSWLDEAFF TGTGCCAGCAGTTCCTGGTTAGATGAAGCTTTCTTT
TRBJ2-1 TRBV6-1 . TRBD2 CASSGGLAGANEQFF TGTGCCAGCAGTGGGGGACTAGCGGGAGCCAATGAGCAGTTCTTC
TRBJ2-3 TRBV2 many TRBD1 CASSADRASTDTQYF TGTGCCAGCAGCGCGGACAGGGCGAGCACAGATACGCAGTATTTT
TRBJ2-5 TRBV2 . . CASSEEGAYLETQYF TGTGCCAGCAGTGAGGAGGGGGCTTATTTGGAGACCCAGTACTTC
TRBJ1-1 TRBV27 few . CASKRQTEAFF TGTGCCAGCAAAAGACAAACTGAAGCTTTCTTT
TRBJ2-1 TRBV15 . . CATSRPRKAGVSNEQFF TGTGCCACCAGCAGACCCAGGAAGGCTGGGGTGAGCAATGAGCAGTTCTTC
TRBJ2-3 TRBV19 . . CASTAGDTQYF TGTGCCAGTACGGCGGGAGATACGCAGTATTTT
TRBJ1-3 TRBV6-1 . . CASGAGNTIYF TGTGCCAGCGGGGCTGGAAACACCATATATTTT
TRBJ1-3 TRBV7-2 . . CASSLDGGRNTIYF TGTGCCAGCAGCTTAGACGGGGGGAGAAACACCATATATTTT
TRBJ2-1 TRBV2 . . CASKTGHSYNEQFF TGTGCCAGCAAAACAGGGCATTCCTACAATGAGCAGTTCTTC
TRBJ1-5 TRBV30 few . CAWSVRRGGGNQPQHF TGTGCCTGGAGTGTACGGCGAGGGGGAGGCAATCAGCCCCAGCATTTT
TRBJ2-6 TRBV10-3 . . CAISEILDKSGANVLTF TGTGCCATCAGTGAAATTCTGGACAAGTCTGGGGCCAACGTCCTGACTTTC
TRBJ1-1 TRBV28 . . CASSSRGMNTEAFF TGTGCCAGCAGTTCTCGGGGCATGAACACTGAAGCTTTCTTT
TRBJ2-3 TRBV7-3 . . CASSFGQTDTQYF TGTGCCAGCAGCTTTGGCCAGACAGATACGCAGTATTTT
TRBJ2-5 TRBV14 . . CASSPSGWSQYF TGTGCCAGCAGCCCTTCCGGATGGAGCCAGTACTTC
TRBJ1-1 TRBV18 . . CASSLQGPDTEAFF TGTGCCAGCTCACTTCAGGGCCCGGACACTGAAGCTTTCTTT
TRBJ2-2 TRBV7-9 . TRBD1 CASSLPWRTGGPGELFF TGTGCCAGCAGCTTGCCCTGGCGGACAGGGGGACCCGGGGAGCTGTTTTTT
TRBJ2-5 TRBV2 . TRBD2 CASSPGGGFFGQETQYF TGTGCCAGCAGCCCGGGGGGGGGCTTTTTTGGGCAAGAGACCCAGTACTTC
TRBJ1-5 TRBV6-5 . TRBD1 CASSRGQGVQPQHF TGTGCCAGCAGCCGGGGACAGGGGGTTCAGCCCCAGCATTTT
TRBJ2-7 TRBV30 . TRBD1 CAWSPRDRGYYEQYF TGTGCCTGGAGCCCCCGGGACAGGGGCTATTACGAGCAGTACTTC
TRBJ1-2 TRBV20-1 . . CSASNNGYTF TGCAGTGCTAGTAATAATGGCTACACCTTC
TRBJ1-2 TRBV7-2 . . CASSLGGGRYGYTF TGTGCCAGCAGCTTAGGTGGAGGGAGGTATGGCTACACCTTC
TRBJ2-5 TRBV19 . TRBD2 CASSPSGNRQETQYF TGTGCCAGTAGTCCAAGCGGGAACCGGCAAGAGACCCAGTACTTC
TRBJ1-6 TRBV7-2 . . CASSPRAAFNSPLHF TGTGCCAGCAGCCCCCGGGCAGCCTTTAATTCACCCCTCCACTTT
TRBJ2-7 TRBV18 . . CASSPPNRVRGRQYF TGTGCCAGCTCACCACCGAATAGAGTAAGGGGTCGGCAGTACTTC
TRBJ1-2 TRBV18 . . CASSPGANYGYTF TGTGCCAGCTCACCAGGGGCTAACTATGGCTACACCTTC
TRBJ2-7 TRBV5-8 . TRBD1 CASSLIPGQGLQYF TGTGCCAGCAGCCTTATACCGGGACAGGGGCTTCAGTACTTC
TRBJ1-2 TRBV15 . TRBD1 CATSRPQGQGNLGYTF TGTGCCACCAGCAGACCCCAAGGACAGGGTAATTTAGGCTACACCTTC
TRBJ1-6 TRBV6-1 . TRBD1 CASRQTGGAVPLHF TGTGCCAGCAGACAGACAGGGGGCGCGGTCCCCCTCCACTTT
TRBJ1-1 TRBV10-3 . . CAISVRGGNTEAFF TGTGCCATCAGTGTTCGAGGGGGGAACACTGAAGCTTTCTTT
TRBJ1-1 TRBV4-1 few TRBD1 CASSPQGATEAFF TGCGCCAGCAGCCCACAGGGGGCCACTGAAGCTTTCTTT
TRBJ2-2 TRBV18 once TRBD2 CASSPPGLAANTGELFF TGTGCCAGCTCTCCACCGGGACTAGCGGCTAACACCGGGGAGCTGTTTTTT
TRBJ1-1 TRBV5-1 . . CASSSGLEAFF TGCGCCAGCAGCTCGGGGTTGGAAGCTTTCTTT
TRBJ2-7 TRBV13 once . CASSEGLAYEQYF TGTGCCAGCAGCGAGGGCCTAGCCTACGAGCAGTACTTC
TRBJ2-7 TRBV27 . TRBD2 CASSPMEGGYEQYF TGTGCCAGCAGTCCTATGGAGGGAGGGTACGAGCAGTACTTC
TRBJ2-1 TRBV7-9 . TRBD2 CASSFSGRGGYNEQFF TGTGCCAGCAGCTTCTCGGGGAGGGGAGGCTACAATGAGCAGTTCTTC
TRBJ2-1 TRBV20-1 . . CSARKINEQFF TGCAGTGCACGGAAGATCAATGAGCAGTTCTTC
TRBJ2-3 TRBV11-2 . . CASSLAGAKVTDTQYF TGTGCCAGCAGCTTAGCGGGAGCTAAAGTAACGGATACGCAGTATTTT
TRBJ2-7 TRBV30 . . CAWRAGGLPYEQYF TGTGCCTGGAGAGCCGGGGGGCTCCCCTACGAGCAGTACTTC
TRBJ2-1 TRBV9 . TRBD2 CASSAGTSGGNEQFF TGTGCCAGCAGCGCCGGGACTAGCGGGGGCAATGAGCAGTTCTTC
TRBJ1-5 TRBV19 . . CASSIEGLGGQPQHF TGTGCCAGTAGTATAGAGGGACTCGGTGGTCAGCCCCAGCATTTT
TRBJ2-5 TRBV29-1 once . CSIPRPGTRETQYF TGCAGCATCCCGCGGCCAGGGACCCGGGAGACCCAGTACTTC
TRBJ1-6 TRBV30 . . CAWRLDLPSPLHF TGTGCCTGGAGGCTAGACCTCCCTTCACCCCTCCACTTT
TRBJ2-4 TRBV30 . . CAWSVVMRGAKNIQYF TGTGCCTGGAGTGTGGTAATGAGAGGGGCCAAAAACATTCAGTACTTC
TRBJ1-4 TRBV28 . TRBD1 CASSGSPGQAKGKLFF TGTGCCAGCAGTGGATCGCCGGGACAGGCGAAGGGAAAACTGTTTTTT
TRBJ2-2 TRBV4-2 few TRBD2 CASSQDRTSGQGELFF TGTGCCAGCAGCCAAGATAGGACTAGCGGCCAAGGGGAGCTGTTTTTT
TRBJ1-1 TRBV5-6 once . CASSLEPPLNTEAFF TGTGCCAGCAGCTTGGAGCCCCCATTAAACACTGAAGCTTTCTTT
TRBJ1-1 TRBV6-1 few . CASSFPREAFF TGTGCCAGCAGTTTCCCTCGAGAAGCTTTCTTT
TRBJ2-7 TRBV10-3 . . CASRDIEQYF TGTGCCTCTCGGGACATTGAGCAGTACTTC
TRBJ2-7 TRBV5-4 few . CASSSLDGNILEQYF TGTGCCAGCAGCTCTTTAGACGGGAACATCTTGGAGCAGTACTTC
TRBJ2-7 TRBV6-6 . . CASSPLTYEQYF TGTGCCAGCAGTCCCCTAACCTACGAGCAGTACTTC